This T cell receptor (beta chain) was recorded in a study of blood T cells in healthy people across ages. Together with a sample-barcoded 5' primer, a J-beta primer mix was included in a second PCR lasting roughly 6 to 12 cycles. TCRdb processed the 5' RACE reads anew with MiXCR; each CDR3 protein has one entry. The table shows about 1.4 million distinct CDR3 sequences, with around 59% occurring only once. Germline CDR1 reads SGHDN; CDR2 reads FVKESK. V was clipped by 3 bases and J by 4 bases; unmatched bases: 4. CDR3 length equals 14 residues. The chain is built from TRBV14 and TRBJ1-2; 8 bases align to TRBD1. The sequencing sample was made of blood. This TCR was sampled from a young man in good health. This chain's CDR3 is CASSHPGTGYGYTF. CDR3 bases: TGTGCCAGCAGCCACCCAGGGACAGGCTATGGCTACACCTTC.